This T cell receptor (beta chain) was found in a study of shared clonotypes between healthy human individuals. About this clone itself: The antigen is unknown. The identical CDR3 is also encoded by other nucleotide sequences in the sample.

Donors, healthy HIV-negative adults, lacked recent acute infections or vaccinations. Every donor was a Caucasian adult from Nashville, Tennessee. A split of CD4+ cells into CD45RA+ naive and CD45RA-negative memory subsets was performed. TCRdb's copy holds only in-frame clones and misses some; the assay was immunoSEQ multiplex PCR. The repertoire has roughly 2,500,000 clones, roughly 93% of them found once; the top ten carry 0.36%. Whole-study results and caveats: Naive CD4 clonotype sharing across a few donors was 4% to 5%.

V gave up 1 base and J gave up 2 bases; unmatched junction bases: 2. The CDR3 extends over 14 amino acids. Looked up from germline, CDR1 is SGHTA and CDR2 is FQGNSA. The sample taken for sequencing was naive CD4+ T cells from PBMCs. Subset reported: CD45RA+ positively selected. The clonotype originates from a man between 18 and 29 years old in good health. Some clones in this sample may be carry-over from other donors' samples. This chain connects TRBV7-2 to TRBJ2-7; 7 bases match TRBD1. The CDR3 coding sequence is TGTGCCAGCAGCTTAGGGACAGGCCCCTACGAGCAGTACTTC. Translating it yields CASSLGTGPYEQYF.